The present TCR beta chain was sequenced within a study of somatic mutations in cytotoxic T cells in rheumatoid arthritis. CD4+ cells and CD8+ cells were each obtained through positive magnetic bead selection, and their purity was assessed by flow cytometry. CDR1 is MDHEN, CDR2 SYDVKM, per germline. V gave up 3 bases and J gave up 2 bases, with 13 bases separating them. This CDR3 spans 15 amino acids. The method was immunoSEQ multiplex PCR; TCRdb's version includes in-frame clones alone and lacks a portion of them. The sample holds 15,000 to 20,000 clones; 65% to 85% are singletons and the top ten take roughly 10%.

Sequenced material: CD8+ T cells sorted from blood. The chain uses TRBV28 and TRBJ1-1, with D possibly matching TRBD1 (6 bases). The clonotype comes from an adult with rheumatoid arthritis. DNA for the CDR3: TGTGCCAGCAGTTTTGAGGGGGGGCCTAACACTGAAGCTTTCTTT. Translated, it gives CASSFEGGPNTEAFF.